This is a list of T cell receptor beta chains from one sample in a study of blood T cell repertoires in COVID-19. Assay: immunoSEQ multiplex PCR; the TCRdb copy retains only in-frame clones and omits some. The sample records approximately 190,000 clones, 82% being singletons. The source material was PBMCs or T cells enriched from blood (not recorded which). These receptors were obtained from a woman in her sixties or seventies with acute COVID-19. Both conserved end residues are part of each CDR3. Each record gives: J gene, D gene, clone size, V gene, CDR3 protein, CDR3 DNA. D genes are given only for firm matches. Rows may omit the clone size; those that give it use once, few, many or a size class.

TRBJ2-5 TRBD2 once TRBV4-3 CASSQGGGNQETQYF TGCGCCAGCAGCCAAGGCGGGGGTAACCAAGAGACCCAGTACTTC
TRBJ2-4 NA NA TRBV24-1 CATSAGAKNIQYF TGTGCCACCAGTGCGGGGGCCAAAAACATTCAGTACTTC
TRBJ2-7 TRBD2 NA TRBV7-2 CASSLVAGGYEQYF TGTGCCAGCAGCTTAGTAGCGGGAGGGTACGAGCAGTACTTC
TRBJ1-1 NA NA TRBV4-2 CASSQDRGMNTEAFF TGTGCCAGCAGCCAAGACCGGGGGATGAACACTGAAGCTTTCTTT
TRBJ1-1 NA NA TRBV3-1/TRBV3-2 CASSPTGGDTEAFF TGTGCCAGCAGTCCTACTGGGGGGGACACTGAAGCTTTCTTT
TRBJ1-1 NA NA TRBV25-1 CASTYGGREGTEAFF TGTGCCAGCACCTACGGGGGGCGAGAGGGGACTGAAGCTTTCTTT
TRBJ1-3 NA NA TRBV30 CAFSWDKTSGNTIYF TGTGCCTTTAGTTGGGACAAGACCTCTGGAAACACCATATATTTT
TRBJ1-2 NA NA TRBV15 CATSREQGSNYGYTF TGTGCCACCAGCAGAGAGCAGGGAAGTAACTATGGCTACACCTTC
TRBJ2-2 TRBD2 NA TRBV19 CATPGLAAGELFF TGTGCCACCCCGGGACTAGCCGCCGGGGAGCTGTTTTTT
TRBJ2-4 NA NA TRBV18 CASSPPAHSGDIQYF TGTGCCAGCTCACCACCTGCTCACAGCGGCGACATTCAGTACTTC
TRBJ2-7 NA few TRBV4-1 CASSQVMGPSYEQYF TGCGCCAGCAGCCAAGTAATGGGCCCCTCCTACGAGCAGTACTTC
TRBJ2-1 TRBD2 NA TRBV5-1 CASSLAAGLATNEQFF TGCGCCAGCAGCTTGGCCGCGGGACTAGCGACCAATGAGCAGTTCTTC
TRBJ2-2 NA NA TRBV5-8 CASSLIETSGTGELFF TGTGCCAGCAGCTTGATCGAGACCTCGGGCACCGGGGAGCTGTTTTTT
TRBJ1-1 TRBD1 NA TRBV6-2/TRBV6-3 CASSGNRGTEAFF TGTGCCAGCAGTGGGAACAGGGGTACTGAAGCTTTCTTT
TRBJ2-1 TRBD1 NA TRBV7-8 CASSLAGGSNKDEQFF TGTGCCAGCAGCTTAGCAGGGGGCAGTAATAAGGATGAGCAGTTCTTC
TRBJ2-3 NA NA TRBV5-4 CASSERGTDTQYF TGTGCCAGCAGCGAGCGGGGCACAGATACGCAGTATTTT
TRBJ1-2 NA NA TRBV9 CASSVRGGGAYGYTF TGTGCCAGCAGCGTTCGTGGCGGAGGGGCGTATGGCTACACCTTC